This T cell receptor (beta chain) was identified during a study of shared clonotypes between healthy human individuals. Germline V gives CDR1 GTSNPN, CDR2 SVGIG (reference sequence). This CDR3 has 13 amino acids. V was trimmed by 1 base and J by 6 bases, leaving 10 bases between them. A word on this clone: The target antigen is unknown. The same CDR3 arises from other DNA sequences in this sample as well.

Findings and caveats of the study: Clonotypes which were not shared had lower generation probabilities than clonotypes that all four donors shared.

The authors distributed each subset's genomic DNA evenly over several immunoSEQ plates. Original processing methods: There were no quality scores in the junction-only immunoSEQ sequences, so filtering differed. TCRdb keeps only in-frame clones here, not all; method: immunoSEQ multiplex PCR. The V and J calls and clone size were taken over from that table, and D and trimming were inferred from the DNA. The sample lists under 2.5 million clones; around 90% were seen once. This sequence originates from a man aged 18 to 35 in good health. Some clones in this sample may be carry-over from other donors' samples. The sequenced material came from naive CD4+ T cells from PBMCs. Subset here: CD45RA+ positively selected. The V gene is TRBV30, the J gene TRBJ1-5, with D tentatively TRBD1 (5 bases). CDR3: CAWSAPGGQPQHF. The DNA of the CDR3 is TGTGCCTGGAGTGCCCCCGGGGGTCAGCCCCAGCATTTT.